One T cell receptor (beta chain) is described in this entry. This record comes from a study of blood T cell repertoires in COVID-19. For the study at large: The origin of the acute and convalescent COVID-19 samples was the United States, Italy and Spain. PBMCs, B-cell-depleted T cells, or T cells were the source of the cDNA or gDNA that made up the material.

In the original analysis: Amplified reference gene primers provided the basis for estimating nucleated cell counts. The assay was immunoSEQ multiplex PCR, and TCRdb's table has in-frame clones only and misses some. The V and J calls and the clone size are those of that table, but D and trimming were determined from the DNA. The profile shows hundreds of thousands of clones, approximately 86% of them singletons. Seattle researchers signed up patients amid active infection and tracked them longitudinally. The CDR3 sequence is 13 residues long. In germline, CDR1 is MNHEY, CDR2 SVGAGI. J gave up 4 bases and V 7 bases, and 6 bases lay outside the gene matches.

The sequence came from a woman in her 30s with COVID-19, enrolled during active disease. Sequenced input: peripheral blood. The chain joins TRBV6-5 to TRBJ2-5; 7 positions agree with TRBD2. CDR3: CASTQGLGETQYF. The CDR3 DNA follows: TGTGCCAGCACCCAAGGACTAGGAGAGACCCAGTACTTC.